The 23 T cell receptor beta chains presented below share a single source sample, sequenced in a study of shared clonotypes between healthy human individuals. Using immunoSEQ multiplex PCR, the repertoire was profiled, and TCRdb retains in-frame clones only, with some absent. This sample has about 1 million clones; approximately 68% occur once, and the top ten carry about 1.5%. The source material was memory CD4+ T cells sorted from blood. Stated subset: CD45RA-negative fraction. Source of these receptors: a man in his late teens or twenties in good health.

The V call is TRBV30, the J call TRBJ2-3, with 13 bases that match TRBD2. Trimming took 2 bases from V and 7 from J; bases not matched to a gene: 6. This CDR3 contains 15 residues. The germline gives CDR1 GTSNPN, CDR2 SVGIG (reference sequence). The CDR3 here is CAWSFGTSGTHTQYF. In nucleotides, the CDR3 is TGTGCCTGGAGTTTTGGGACTAGCGGGACGCATACGCAGTATTTT.

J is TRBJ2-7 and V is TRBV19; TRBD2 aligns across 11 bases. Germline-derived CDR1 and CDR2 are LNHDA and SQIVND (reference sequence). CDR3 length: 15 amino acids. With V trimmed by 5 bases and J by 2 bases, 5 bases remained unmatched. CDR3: CASSFGTSGAYEQYF. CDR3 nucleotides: TGTGCCAGTAGTTTCGGGACTAGCGGTGCCTACGAGCAGTACTTC. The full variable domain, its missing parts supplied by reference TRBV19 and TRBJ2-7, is DGGITQSPKYLFRKEGQNVTLSCEQNLNHDAMYWYRQDPGQGLRLIYYSQIVNDFQKGDIAEGYSVSREKKESFPLTVTSAQKNPTAFYLCASSFGTSGAYEQYFGPGTRLTVT.

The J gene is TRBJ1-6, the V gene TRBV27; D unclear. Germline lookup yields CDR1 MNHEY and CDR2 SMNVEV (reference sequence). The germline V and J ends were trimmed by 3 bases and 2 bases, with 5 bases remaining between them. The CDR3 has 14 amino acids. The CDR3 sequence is CASSFGPYNSPLHF. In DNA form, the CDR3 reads TGTGCCAGCAGTTTCGGCCCCTATAATTCACCCCTCCACTTT.

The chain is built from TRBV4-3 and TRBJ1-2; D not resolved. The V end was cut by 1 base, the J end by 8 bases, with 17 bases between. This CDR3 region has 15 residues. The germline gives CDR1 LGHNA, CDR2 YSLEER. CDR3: CASSQVTGEARGYTF. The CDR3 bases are TGCGCCAGCAGCCAAGTTACGGGAGAGGCGCGAGGCTACACCTTC.

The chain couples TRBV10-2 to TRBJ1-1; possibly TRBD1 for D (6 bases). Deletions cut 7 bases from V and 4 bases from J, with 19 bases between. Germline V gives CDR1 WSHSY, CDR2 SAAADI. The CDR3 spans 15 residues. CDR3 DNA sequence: TGCGCCAGCACCTCACAGGGAGGGTCGGGCACTGAAGCTTTCTTT. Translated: CASTSQGGSGTEAFF.

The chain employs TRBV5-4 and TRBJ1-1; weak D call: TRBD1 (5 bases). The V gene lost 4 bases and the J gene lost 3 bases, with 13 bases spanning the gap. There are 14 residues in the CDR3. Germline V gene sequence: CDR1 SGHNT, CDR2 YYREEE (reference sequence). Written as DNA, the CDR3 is TGTGCCAGCAGCCGGACACTAACATACACTGAAGCTTTCTTT. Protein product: CASSRTLTYTEAFF.

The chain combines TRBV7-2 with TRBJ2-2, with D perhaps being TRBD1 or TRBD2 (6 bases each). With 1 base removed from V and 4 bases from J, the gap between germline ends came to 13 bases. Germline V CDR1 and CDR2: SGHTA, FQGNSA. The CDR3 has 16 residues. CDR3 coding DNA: TGTGCCAGCAGCTTAGTCCCGGGGGCGGGCACCGGGGAGCTGTTTTTT. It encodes CASSLVPGAGTGELFF.

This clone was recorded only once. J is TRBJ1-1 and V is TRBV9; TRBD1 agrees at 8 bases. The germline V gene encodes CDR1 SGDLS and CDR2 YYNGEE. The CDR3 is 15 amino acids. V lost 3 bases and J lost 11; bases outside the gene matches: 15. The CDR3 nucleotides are TGTGCCAGCAGCGGGGGACAGGTTTGGGCGAGGAACGCTTTCTTT. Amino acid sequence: CASSGGQVWARNAFF.

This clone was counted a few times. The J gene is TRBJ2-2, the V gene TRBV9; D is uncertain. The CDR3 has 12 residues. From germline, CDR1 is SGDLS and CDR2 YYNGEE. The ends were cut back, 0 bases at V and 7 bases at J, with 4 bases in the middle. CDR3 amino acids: CASSVAYGELFF. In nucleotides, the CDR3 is TGTGCCAGCAGCGTAGCTTACGGGGAGCTGTTTTTT.

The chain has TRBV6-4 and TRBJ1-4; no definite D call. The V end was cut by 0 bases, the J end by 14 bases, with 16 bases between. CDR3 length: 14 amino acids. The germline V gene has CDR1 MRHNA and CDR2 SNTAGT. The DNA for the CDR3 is TGTGCCAGCAGTGACTCTACAGCTTCTAGAAAGCTGTTTTTT. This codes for CASSDSTASRKLFF.

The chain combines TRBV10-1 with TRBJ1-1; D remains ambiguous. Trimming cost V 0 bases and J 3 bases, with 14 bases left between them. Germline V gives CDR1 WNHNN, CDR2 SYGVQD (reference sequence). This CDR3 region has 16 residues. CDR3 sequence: CASSESVGGMDTEAFF. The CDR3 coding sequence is TGCGCCAGCAGTGAGTCCGTCGGAGGGATGGACACTGAAGCTTTCTTT.

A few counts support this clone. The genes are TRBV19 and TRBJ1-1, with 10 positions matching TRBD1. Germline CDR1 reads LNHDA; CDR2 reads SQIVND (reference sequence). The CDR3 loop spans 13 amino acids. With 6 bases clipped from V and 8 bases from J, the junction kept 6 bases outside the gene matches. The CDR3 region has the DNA TGTGCCAGTAGGGAGGACAGGGGGAACGAAGCTTTCTTT. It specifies CASREDRGNEAFF.

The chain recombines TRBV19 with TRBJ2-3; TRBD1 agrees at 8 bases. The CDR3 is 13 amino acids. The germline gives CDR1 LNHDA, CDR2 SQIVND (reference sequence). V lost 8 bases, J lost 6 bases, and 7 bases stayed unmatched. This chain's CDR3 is CASGDRWRDTQYF. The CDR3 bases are TGTGCCAGTGGGGACAGGTGGAGGGATACGCAGTATTTT.

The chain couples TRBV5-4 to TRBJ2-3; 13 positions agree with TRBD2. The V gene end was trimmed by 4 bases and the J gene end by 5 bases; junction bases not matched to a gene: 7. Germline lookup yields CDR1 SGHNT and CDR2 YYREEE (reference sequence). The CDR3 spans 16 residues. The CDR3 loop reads CASSVTSGGAGDTQYF. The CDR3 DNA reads TGTGCCAGCAGCGTAACTAGCGGGGGGGCAGGAGATACGCAGTATTTT.

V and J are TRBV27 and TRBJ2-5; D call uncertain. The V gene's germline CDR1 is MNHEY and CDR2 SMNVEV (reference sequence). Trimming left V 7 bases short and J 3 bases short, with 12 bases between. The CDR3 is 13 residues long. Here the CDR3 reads CASTRWGEETQYF. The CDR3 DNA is TGTGCCAGCACTCGGTGGGGTGAAGAGACCCAGTACTTC.

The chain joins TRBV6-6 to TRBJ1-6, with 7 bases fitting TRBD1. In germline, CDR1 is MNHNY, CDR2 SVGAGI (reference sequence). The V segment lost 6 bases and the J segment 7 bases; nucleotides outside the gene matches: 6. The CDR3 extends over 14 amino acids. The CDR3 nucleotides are TGTGCCAGCAGGGCACCGGGACAGAATTCACCCCTCCACTTT. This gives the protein CASRAPGQNSPLHF.

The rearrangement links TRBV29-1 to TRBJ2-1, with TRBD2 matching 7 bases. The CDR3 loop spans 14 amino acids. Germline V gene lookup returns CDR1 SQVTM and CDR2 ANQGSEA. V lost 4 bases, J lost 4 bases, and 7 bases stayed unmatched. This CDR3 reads CSVVRLAGYNEQFF. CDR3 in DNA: TGCAGCGTTGTTCGACTAGCTGGGTACAATGAGCAGTTCTTC.

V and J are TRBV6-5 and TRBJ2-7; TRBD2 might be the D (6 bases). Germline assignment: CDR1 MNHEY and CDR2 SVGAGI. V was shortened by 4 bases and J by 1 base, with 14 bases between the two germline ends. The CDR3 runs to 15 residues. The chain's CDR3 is CASSSLGGGSYEQYF. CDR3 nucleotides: TGTGCCAGCAGTTCGCTAGGCGGAGGGTCCTACGAGCAGTACTTC.

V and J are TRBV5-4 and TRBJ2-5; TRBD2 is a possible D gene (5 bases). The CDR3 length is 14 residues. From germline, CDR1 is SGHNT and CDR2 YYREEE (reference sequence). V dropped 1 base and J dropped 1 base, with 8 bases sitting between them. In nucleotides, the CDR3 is TGTGCCAGCAGCTTGTTCGGGGTCCAAGAGACCCAGTACTTC. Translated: CASSLFGVQETQYF.

CDR3 coding DNA: TGTGCCAGCAGCTTAAGTGACACAGATACGCAGTATTTT. This encodes CASSLSDTDTQYF. The rearrangement uses TRBV7-9 and TRBJ2-3; D is ambiguous. CDR1 and CDR2 (germline): SEHNR, FQNEAQ (reference sequence). With 2 bases removed from V and 2 bases from J, the gap between germline ends came to 5 bases. The CDR3 covers 13 residues.

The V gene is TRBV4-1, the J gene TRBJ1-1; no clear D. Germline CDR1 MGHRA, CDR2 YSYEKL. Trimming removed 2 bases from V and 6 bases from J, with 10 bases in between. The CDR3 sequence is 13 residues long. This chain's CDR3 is CASSQRERAEAFF. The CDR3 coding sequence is TGCGCCAGCAGCCAAAGGGAGAGGGCTGAAGCTTTCTTT.

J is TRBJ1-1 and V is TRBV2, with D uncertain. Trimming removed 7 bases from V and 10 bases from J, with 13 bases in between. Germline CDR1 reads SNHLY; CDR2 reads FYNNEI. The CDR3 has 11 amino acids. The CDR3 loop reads CASTSRSSAFF. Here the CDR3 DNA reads TGTGCCAGCACTTCGAGGTCCTCAGCTTTCTTT. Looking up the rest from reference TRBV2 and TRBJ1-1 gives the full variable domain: EPEVTQTPSHQVTQMGQEVILRCVPISNHLYFYWYRQILGQKVEFLVSFYNNEISEKSEIFDDQFSVERPDGSNFTLKIRSTKLEDSAMYFCASTSRSSAFFGQGTRLTVV.

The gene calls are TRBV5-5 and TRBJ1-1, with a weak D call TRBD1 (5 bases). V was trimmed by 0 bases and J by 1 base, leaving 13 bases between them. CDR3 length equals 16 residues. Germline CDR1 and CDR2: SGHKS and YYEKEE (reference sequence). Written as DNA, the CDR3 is TGTGCCAGCAGCTTGGCCTCGGGGGTATCGAACACTGAAGCTTTCTTT. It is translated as CASSLASGVSNTEAFF.